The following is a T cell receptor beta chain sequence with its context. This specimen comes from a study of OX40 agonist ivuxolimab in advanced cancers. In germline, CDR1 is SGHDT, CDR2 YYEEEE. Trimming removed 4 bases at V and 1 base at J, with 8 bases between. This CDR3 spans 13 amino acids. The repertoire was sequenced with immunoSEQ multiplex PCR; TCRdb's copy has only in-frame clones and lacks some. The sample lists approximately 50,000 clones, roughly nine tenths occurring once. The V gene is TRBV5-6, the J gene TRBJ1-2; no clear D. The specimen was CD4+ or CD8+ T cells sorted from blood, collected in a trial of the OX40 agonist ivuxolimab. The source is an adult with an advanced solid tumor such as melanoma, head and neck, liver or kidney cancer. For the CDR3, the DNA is TGTGCCAGCAGCCCTTCAGTTAACTATGGCTACACCTTC. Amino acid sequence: CASSPSVNYGYTF.